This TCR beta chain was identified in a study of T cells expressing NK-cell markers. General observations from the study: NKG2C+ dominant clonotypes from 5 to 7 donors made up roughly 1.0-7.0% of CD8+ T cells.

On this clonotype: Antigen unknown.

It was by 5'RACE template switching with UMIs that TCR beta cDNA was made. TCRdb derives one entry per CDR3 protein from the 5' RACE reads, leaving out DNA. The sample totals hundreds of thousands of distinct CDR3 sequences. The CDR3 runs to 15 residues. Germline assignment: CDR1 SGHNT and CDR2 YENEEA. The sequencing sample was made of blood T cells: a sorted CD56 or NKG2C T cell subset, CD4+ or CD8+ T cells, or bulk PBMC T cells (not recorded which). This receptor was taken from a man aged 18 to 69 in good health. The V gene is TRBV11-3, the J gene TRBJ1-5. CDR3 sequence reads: CASSLDRPSNQPQHF.